These 20 T cell receptor beta chains originate from one sample sequenced in a study of cytomegalovirus exposure and HLA in healthy donors. 13 Jbeta primers and 60 Vbeta primers were used for the PCR. Here immunoSEQ multiplex PCR was the method, and the copy in TCRdb shows in-frame clones only, minus some. Seen here are some 150,000 clones, around four fifths observed once, and the top ten hold about 7.5%. The sequenced material came from PBMCs. These receptors were taken from a woman aged 45-65 years in good health and CMV-seropositive.

The count of this clone is one. J is TRBJ1-2 and V is TRBV5-1; 7 bases align to TRBD1. Germline loops: CDR1 SGHRS, CDR2 YFSETQ. The CDR3 loop spans 14 amino acids. The junction had 7 bases not matched to a gene; V was cut back by 4 bases and J by 4 bases. CDR3 DNA sequence: TGCGCCAGCAGCCCGATGGACAGGCGCTATGGCTACACCTTC. This codes for CASSPMDRRYGYTF.

This rearrangement joins TRBV27 to TRBJ1-5; D remains ambiguous. CDR3 size: 13 residues. Per germline, CDR1 MNHEY and CDR2 SMNVEV (reference sequence). The V gene lost 6 bases and the J gene lost 1 base, with 7 bases spanning the gap. CDR3 region: CASSWESNQPQHF. Written as DNA, the CDR3 is TGTGCCAGCAGCTGGGAGAGCAATCAGCCCCAGCATTTT.

V gene TRBV9 combines with J gene TRBJ2-7; the D gene is possibly TRBD1 (6 bases). Germline V CDR1 and CDR2: SGDLS, YYNGEE. Trimming pared 4 bases from V and 3 bases from J, leaving 14 bases between. The CDR3 consists of 14 residues. CDR3 nucleotide sequence: TGTGCCAGCAGCCCCCAGGGGACCAACTACGAGCAGTACTTC. Amino acid sequence: CASSPQGTNYEQYF.

The rearrangement links TRBV11-2 to TRBJ2-5; tentatively, D is TRBD1 (5 bases). In germline, CDR1 is SGHAT, CDR2 FQNNGV. V was cut by 5 bases and J by 3 bases, with 10 bases left in between. This CDR3 is 13 amino acids long. CDR3 nucleotides: TGTGCCAGCAGCCCCGACAGCAAAGAGACCCAGTACTTC. Translating gives CASSPDSKETQYF.

To note about this clone: The junction and the germline gene differ at one end; a read error may be behind it. CDR3 loop: CASSTREEDYGYTF. For the CDR3, the DNA is TGTGCCAGCTCAACGAGGGAGGAGGACTACGGCTACACCTTC. J is TRBJ1-2 and V is TRBV18; D is unclear. The V gene's germline CDR1 is KGHSH and CDR2 LQKENI. This CDR3 has 14 amino acids.

The chain is built from TRBV5-4 and TRBJ2-3, with 13 positions matching TRBD2. Germline-derived CDR1 and CDR2 are SGHNT and YYREEE (reference sequence). This CDR3 is built from 18 residues. Trimming at V came to 6 bases and at J to 6 bases, leaving 16 bases not matched to a gene. For the CDR3, the DNA is TGTGCCAGCACCCAAATCAGGACTAGCGGGAGTGGGGCGGATACGCAGTATTTT. It is translated as CASTQIRTSGSGADTQYF. Complete variable domain (other parts from reference TRBV5-4 and TRBJ2-3): ETGVTQSPTHLIKTRGQQVTLRCSSQSGHNTVSWYQQALGQGPQFIFQYYREEENGRGNFPPRFSGLQFPNYSSELNVNALELDDSALYLCASTQIRTSGSGADTQYFGPGTRLTVL.

This chain links TRBV7-2 with TRBJ2-7, with a tentative D call TRBD2 (7 bases). V was shortened by 1 base and J by 0 bases, with 13 bases between the two germline ends. This CDR3 region has 16 residues. The germline V gene has CDR1 SGHTA and CDR2 FQGNSA. CDR3 coding DNA: TGTGCCAGCAGCTTAGGGGGGGGGACATACTCCTACGAGCAGTACTTC. Amino acids: CASSLGGGTYSYEQYF.

This chain connects TRBV19 to TRBJ2-2; D perhaps matches TRBD2 (6 bases). Germline V gene data show CDR1 as LNHDA and CDR2 as SQIVND (reference sequence). With 0 bases removed from V and 4 bases from J, the gap between germline ends came to 18 bases. This CDR3 has 18 amino acids. The CDR3 DNA reads as TGTGCCAGTAGTATAGAGCGGGACCGACTCCGTCGCACCGGGGAGCTGTTTTTT. This codes for CASSIERDRLRRTGELFF.

Points on this clone: Other nucleotide sequences from this sample produce the same CDR3. The chain links TRBV5-1 to TRBJ2-1, with 11 nucleotides matching TRBD2. CDR3 length: 17 amino acids. CDR1 SGHRS and CDR2 YFSETQ come from the germline V gene. J was trimmed by 2 bases and V by 0 bases; bases with no gene match: 4. In nucleotides, the CDR3 is TGCGCCAGCAGCTTGGGGAGTAGCGGGGGGGCCTACAATGAGCAGTTCTTC. Translation: CASSLGSSGGAYNEQFF.

The gene calls are TRBV7-2 and TRBJ1-6; D is ambiguous. V was shortened by 5 bases and J by 6 bases, with 5 bases between the two germline ends. The CDR3 sequence is 12 residues long. In germline, CDR1 is SGHTA, CDR2 FQGNSA. The CDR3 DNA follows: TGTGCCAGCAGCCCTAGTAATTCACCCCTCCACTTT. Amino acid sequence: CASSPSNSPLHF.

A remark on this clone: Sequence at one end of the junction differs from germline and may be a read error. The chain is built from TRBV4-1 and TRBJ2-6; TRBD2 might be the D (6 bases). The CDR3 contains 20 residues. CDR1 and CDR2 (germline): MGHRA, YSYEKL. CDR3 region: CASSLILGKRRAQGANGLTF. DNA of the CDR3: TGCGCCAGCAGCCTAATCCTCGGGAAAAGGAGGGCGCAAGGGGCCAACGGCCTGACTTTC.

The rearrangement uses TRBV29-1 and TRBJ2-7; 9 bases agree with TRBD2. Germline CDR1 and CDR2: SQVTM and ANQGSEA. The V segment lost 2 bases and the J segment 6 bases; nucleotides outside the gene matches: 8. The CDR3 covers 14 residues. The CDR3: CSVEMGLAPFEQYF. The CDR3 nucleotides read TGCAGCGTTGAAATGGGACTAGCCCCCTTCGAGCAGTACTTC.

The chain links TRBV29-1 to TRBJ2-1; D is uncertain. CDR1 is SQVTM, CDR2 ANQGSEA, per germline. This CDR3 is 12 amino acids long. V lost 4 bases to trimming and J lost 5 bases, with 9 bases between them. CDR3 sequence: CSVVSLNNEQFF. CDR3 DNA sequence: TGCAGCGTTGTTTCACTAAACAATGAGCAGTTCTTC.

This chain connects TRBV5-1 to TRBJ1-1; D uncertain. Trimming left V 2 bases short and J 4 bases short, with 15 bases between. The CDR3 contains 15 residues. Germline V gene lookup returns CDR1 SGHRS and CDR2 YFSETQ. CDR3 loop: CASSLEGTQGTEAFF. CDR3 sequence (DNA): TGCGCCAGCAGCTTAGAGGGAACCCAAGGCACTGAAGCTTTCTTT. Filled out from reference TRBV5-1 and TRBJ1-1, the complete variable domain reads KAGVTQTPRYLIKTRGQQVTLSCSPISGHRSVSWYQQTPGQGLQFLFEYFSETQRNKGNFPGRFSGRQFSNSRSEMNVSTLELGDSALYLCASSLEGTQGTEAFFGQGTRLTVV.

The genes are TRBV4-1 and TRBJ2-6; D is unclear. Germline V CDR1 and CDR2: MGHRA, YSYEKL. V was cut by 1 base and J by 1 base, with 11 bases left in between. The CDR3 has 17 amino acids. For the CDR3, the DNA is TGCGCCAGCAGCCAAGGGGCCAGGCCATCTGGGGCCAACGTCCTGACTTTC. It encodes CASSQGARPSGANVLTF.

The chain recombines TRBV5-6 with TRBJ2-3, with TRBD1 matching 10 bases. V shed 3 bases, J shed 0 bases, and the junction held 1 base outside the gene matches. The CDR3 has 15 amino acids. Germline CDR1 is SGHDT and CDR2 is YYEEEE. The CDR3 region is CASSWGQGSTDTQYF. DNA of the CDR3: TGTGCCAGCAGCTGGGGACAGGGGAGCACAGATACGCAGTATTTT.

This rearrangement joins TRBV6-5 to TRBJ1-1; a possible D gene is TRBD1 (5 bases). The length of the CDR3 is 14 residues. From germline, CDR1 is MNHEY and CDR2 SVGAGI. V dropped 5 bases and J dropped 3 bases, with 13 bases sitting between them. CDR3 nucleotide sequence: TGTGCCAGCAGTGAACACAGGTCTTACACTGAAGCTTTCTTT. It encodes CASSEHRSYTEAFF.

The chain couples TRBV5-1 to TRBJ1-2, with TRBD1 matching 10 bases. V dropped 0 bases and J dropped 4; count of bases not matched to a gene: 0. The germline V gene encodes CDR1 SGHRS and CDR2 YFSETQ. This CDR3 is 14 amino acids long. For the CDR3, the DNA is TGCGCCAGCAGCTTGGGGACAGGGGGCTATGGCTACACCTTC. It encodes CASSLGTGGYGYTF.

This clone was detected only once. The J gene is TRBJ2-3, the V gene TRBV5-4; 9 bases align to TRBD2. Germline V gene lookup returns CDR1 SGHNT and CDR2 YYREEE (reference sequence). V lost 1 base to trimming and J lost 2 bases; unmatched junction nucleotides: 5. There are 16 residues in the CDR3. This chain's CDR3 is CASSLRVAGDTDTQYF. Written as DNA, the CDR3 is TGTGCCAGCAGCTTGAGAGTAGCGGGAGACACAGATACGCAGTATTTT.

The gene calls are TRBV4-3 and TRBJ2-6; TRBD2 agrees at 7 bases. The V segment lost 0 bases and the J segment 0 bases; nucleotides outside the gene matches: 8. This CDR3 spans 19 amino acids. Germline lookup yields CDR1 LGHNA and CDR2 YSLEER. This CDR3 is CASSQEGLAVISGANVLTF. The CDR3 region has the DNA TGCGCCAGCAGCCAAGAAGGCCTAGCGGTGATCTCTGGGGCCAACGTCCTGACTTTC.